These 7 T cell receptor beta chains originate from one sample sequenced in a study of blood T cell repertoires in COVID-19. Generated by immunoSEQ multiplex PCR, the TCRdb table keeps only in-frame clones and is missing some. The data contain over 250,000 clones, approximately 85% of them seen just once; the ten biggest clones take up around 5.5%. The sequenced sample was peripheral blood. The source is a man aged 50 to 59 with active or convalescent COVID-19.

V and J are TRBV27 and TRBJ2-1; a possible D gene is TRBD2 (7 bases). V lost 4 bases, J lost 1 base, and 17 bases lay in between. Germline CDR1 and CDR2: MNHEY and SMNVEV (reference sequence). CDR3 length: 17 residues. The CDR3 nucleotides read TGTGCCAGCAGTTCCACCCTAGGGGGGGCATCCTACAATGAGCAGTTCTTC. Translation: CASSSTLGGASYNEQFF.

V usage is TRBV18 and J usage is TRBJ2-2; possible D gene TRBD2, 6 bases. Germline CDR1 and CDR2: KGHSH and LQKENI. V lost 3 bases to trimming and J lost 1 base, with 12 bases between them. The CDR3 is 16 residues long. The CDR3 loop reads CASSPGLVGNTGELFF. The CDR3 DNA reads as TGTGCCAGCTCACCGGGACTCGTGGGGAACACCGGGGAGCTGTTTTTT.

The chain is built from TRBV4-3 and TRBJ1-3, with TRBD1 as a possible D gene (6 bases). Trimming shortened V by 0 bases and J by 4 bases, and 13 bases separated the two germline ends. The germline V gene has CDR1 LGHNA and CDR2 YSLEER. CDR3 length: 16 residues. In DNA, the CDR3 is TGCGCCAGCAGCCAAGAGGCCAGGGGTACAGGAAACACCATATATTTT. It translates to CASSQEARGTGNTIYF.

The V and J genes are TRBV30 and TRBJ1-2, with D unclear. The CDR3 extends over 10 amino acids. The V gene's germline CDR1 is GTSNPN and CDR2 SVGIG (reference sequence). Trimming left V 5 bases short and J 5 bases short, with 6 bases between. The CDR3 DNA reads TGTGCCTGGGGGGAGTATGGCTACACCTTC. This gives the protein CAWGEYGYTF.

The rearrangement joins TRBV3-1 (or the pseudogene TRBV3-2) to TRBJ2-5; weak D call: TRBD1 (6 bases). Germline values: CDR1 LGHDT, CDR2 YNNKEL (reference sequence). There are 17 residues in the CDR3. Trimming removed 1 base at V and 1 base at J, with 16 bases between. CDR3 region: CASSQVGGGGSQETQYF. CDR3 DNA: TGTGCCAGCAGCCAAGTGGGTGGTGGGGGCTCCCAAGAGACCCAGTACTTC.

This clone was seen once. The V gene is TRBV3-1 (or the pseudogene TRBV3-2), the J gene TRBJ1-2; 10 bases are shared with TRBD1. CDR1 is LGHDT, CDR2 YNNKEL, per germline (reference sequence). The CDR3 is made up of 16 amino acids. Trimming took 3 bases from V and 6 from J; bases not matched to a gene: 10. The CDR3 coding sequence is TGTGCCAGCAGCCATGAGGCGAGACAGGGGGCGGATGGCTACACCTTC. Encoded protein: CASSHEARQGADGYTF.

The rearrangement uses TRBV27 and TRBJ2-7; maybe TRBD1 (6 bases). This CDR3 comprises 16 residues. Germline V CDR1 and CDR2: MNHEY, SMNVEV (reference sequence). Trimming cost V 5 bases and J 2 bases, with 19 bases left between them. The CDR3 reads CASSRPQQGRTYEQYF. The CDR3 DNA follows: TGTGCCAGCAGTCGCCCCCAACAGGGAAGAACCTACGAGCAGTACTTC.